The entry below gives a single T cell receptor beta chain sequence along with its context. V dropped 2 bases and J dropped 1 base, with 15 bases sitting between them. The CDR3 consists of 17 residues. The V gene's germline CDR1 is SGHVS and CDR2 FQNEAQ. Measured with immunoSEQ multiplex PCR; TCRdb has only the in-frame clones, and not every one. The sample lists nearly 100,000 clones; about 88% were seen once. The source of the sample is a study of blood T cell repertoires in COVID-19. Study overall: PBMCs, B-cell-depleted T cells, or T cells provided the cDNA or gDNA that made up the material.

Sample: peripheral blood. The clonotype was recovered from an elderly man with acute or convalescent COVID-19. The chain uses TRBV7-8 and TRBJ1-5; a weak D match, TRBD1 (6 bases). CDR3 loop: CASSLWAGDPSNQPQHF. CDR3 bases: TGTGCCAGCAGCTTATGGGCAGGGGATCCGAGCAATCAGCCCCAGCATTTT.